This T cell receptor beta chain was found in a study of cytomegalovirus exposure and HLA in healthy donors. Overall study: Of over 300 genotyped donors, approximately 80% clustered with self-reported Caucasian donors.

In regard to this clone: Its matching antigen is unknown.

Vbeta (60) and Jbeta (13) primers were used in the PCR. This table comes from immunoSEQ multiplex PCR, and its TCRdb copy is limited to in-frame clones, with some not included. The repertoire holds more than 150,000 clones, around 83% seen once, with 0.8% in the top ten. Study outcomes and limitations: It was only CMV serostatus that was available as immune exposure information. In a later analysis, approximately 15,000 TCR beta sequences were associated with HLA alleles at 0.05 false discovery rate.

The receptor was isolated from a young woman in good health and CMV-seronegative. Sequences were obtained from PBMCs.

CDR3 amino acids: CASSSQNSPLHF. In DNA form, the CDR3 reads TGTGCCAGTAGTAGCCAGAATTCACCCCTCCACTTT. The chain links TRBV19 to TRBJ1-6; unclear D gene. Germline values: CDR1 LNHDA, CDR2 SQIVND (reference sequence). V was pared by 4 bases and J by 7 bases, with 5 bases between. The CDR3 runs 12 residues. The variable domain in full, with the rest retrieved from reference TRBV19 and TRBJ1-6, is DGGITQSPKYLFRKEGQNVTLSCEQNLNHDAMYWYRQDPGQGLRLIYYSQIVNDFQKGDIAEGYSVSREKKESFPLTVTSAQKNPTAFYLCASSSQNSPLHFGNGTRLTVT.